These T cell receptor beta chains were read from a single sample in a study of blood T cells in healthy people across ages. Each CDR3 protein gets one entry after TCRdb re-called the 5' RACE reads with MiXCR. Among around 1,700,000 distinct CDR3 sequences, 28% were seen once, and the ten largest hold around 7.7%. Specimen: blood. The receptors derive from a woman aged 25 to 39 in good health. CDR3s include the opening cysteine and the closing phenylalanine or tryptophan. D genes are given only for firm matches. Clone size appears in some rows only: once, few, many, or a class for an expanded clone.

CDR3 protein: CASSYGKSSTEAFF; CDR3 DNA: TGTGCCAGCAGTTACGGGAAGAGCTCCACTGAAGCTTTCTTT; J gene: TRBJ1-1; clone size: few; D gene: -; V gene: TRBV6-5
CDR3 protein: CASRIGANEQFF; CDR3 DNA: TGTGCCAGCAGAATAGGGGCGAATGAGCAGTTCTTC; J gene: TRBJ2-1; clone size: -; D gene: -; V gene: TRBV7-9
CDR3 protein: CASSLAGLAGKNEQFF; CDR3 DNA: TGTGCCAGCAGTTTGGCGGGACTAGCGGGGAAGAATGAGCAGTTCTTC; J gene: TRBJ2-1; clone size: many; D gene: TRBD2; V gene: TRBV12-3/TRBV12-4
CDR3 protein: CASSSRHSNQPQHF; CDR3 DNA: TGTGCCAGCAGCTCCAGACACAGCAATCAGCCCCAGCATTTT; J gene: TRBJ1-5; clone size: few; D gene: -; V gene: TRBV7-9
CDR3 protein: CSVDGDSYEQYF; CDR3 DNA: TGCAGCGTTGACGGAGATTCCTACGAGCAGTACTTC; J gene: TRBJ2-7; clone size: -; D gene: -; V gene: TRBV29-1
CDR3 protein: CASSVEGQGVHLGNEQFF; CDR3 DNA: TGTGCCAGCAGCGTAGAGGGACAGGGGGTGCACTTAGGAAATGAGCAGTTCTTC; J gene: TRBJ2-1; clone size: many; D gene: TRBD1; V gene: TRBV9
CDR3 protein: CASSFDPYWGYTF; CDR3 DNA: TGTGCCAGCAGTTTCGACCCCTATTGGGGCTACACCTTC; J gene: TRBJ1-2; clone size: few; D gene: -; V gene: TRBV6-6
CDR3 protein: CASSHWDEQFF; CDR3 DNA: TGCGCCAGCAGCCATTGGGATGAGCAGTTCTTC; J gene: TRBJ2-1; clone size: -; D gene: -; V gene: TRBV4-1
CDR3 protein: CSARQDRGDEQYF; CDR3 DNA: TGCAGTGCTAGGCAGGACAGGGGTGACGAGCAGTACTTC; J gene: TRBJ2-7; clone size: -; D gene: TRBD1; V gene: TRBV20-1
CDR3 protein: CASSQGTLNYGYTF; CDR3 DNA: TGTGCCAGCAGCCAAGGGACACTTAACTATGGCTACACCTTC; J gene: TRBJ1-2; clone size: few; D gene: -; V gene: TRBV3-1
CDR3 protein: CASSRDRDRFEKLFF; CDR3 DNA: TGTGCCAGCAGCCGCGACCGGGACAGGTTTGAAAAACTGTTTTTT; J gene: TRBJ1-4; clone size: -; D gene: TRBD1; V gene: TRBV4-2
CDR3 protein: CARSLPAGREGSVSDTRYF; CDR3 DNA: TGTGCCCGCAGTTTACCGGCCGGCAGGGAAGGGAGCGTGTCAGATACGCGGTATTTT; J gene: TRBJ2-3; clone size: few; D gene: -; V gene: TRBV12-3/TRBV12-4
CDR3 protein: CSASLAGADNEKLFF; CDR3 DNA: TGCAGTGCTTCTCTAGCGGGGGCGGATAATGAAAAACTGTTTTTT; J gene: TRBJ1-4; clone size: -; D gene: -; V gene: TRBV20-1
CDR3 protein: CASSYPSGQETYEQYF; CDR3 DNA: TGCGCCAGCAGCTACCCCTCGGGACAAGAAACCTACGAGCAGTACTTC; J gene: TRBJ2-7; clone size: -; D gene: -; V gene: TRBV5-1
CDR3 protein: CASSSTGQPNSPLHF; CDR3 DNA: TGTGCCAGCAGCTCAACGGGACAGCCTAATTCACCCCTCCACTTT; J gene: TRBJ1-6; clone size: -; D gene: TRBD1; V gene: TRBV5-5
CDR3 protein: CASSNWGAAKNIQYF; CDR3 DNA: TGTGCCAGCAGCAACTGGGGGGCAGCCAAAAACATTCAGTACTTC; J gene: TRBJ2-4; clone size: -; D gene: -; V gene: TRBV9
CDR3 protein: CASSERTTGATVLTF; CDR3 DNA: TGTGCCAGCAGTGAACGGACGACTGGGGCCACCGTCCTGACTTTC; J gene: TRBJ2-6; clone size: -; D gene: -; V gene: TRBV2
CDR3 protein: CSARGFRSGYNEQFF; CDR3 DNA: TGCAGTGCTAGAGGCTTCCGTTCCGGGTACAATGAGCAGTTCTTC; J gene: TRBJ2-1; clone size: -; D gene: -; V gene: TRBV20-1
CDR3 protein: CASSPDRVRSYEQYF; CDR3 DNA: TGTGCCAGCAGTCCTGACAGGGTACGCTCCTACGAGCAGTACTTC; J gene: TRBJ2-7; clone size: -; D gene: TRBD1; V gene: TRBV6-5
CDR3 protein: CARGDWGGNEQFF; CDR3 DNA: TGTGCCAGGGGGGACTGGGGGGGGAATGAGCAGTTCTTC; J gene: TRBJ2-1; clone size: -; D gene: TRBD2; V gene: TRBV2
CDR3 protein: CASSYGAGVTGELFF; CDR3 DNA: TGTGCCAGCAGTTACGGGGCGGGAGTCACCGGGGAGCTGTTTTTT; J gene: TRBJ2-2; clone size: -; D gene: TRBD2; V gene: TRBV6-5
CDR3 protein: CASTEDGYYEQYF; CDR3 DNA: TGTGCCAGCACCGAGGACGGATACTACGAGCAGTACTTC; J gene: TRBJ2-7; clone size: -; D gene: -; V gene: TRBV6-6
CDR3 protein: CASSLGLSRPYNQPQHF; CDR3 DNA: TGTGCCAGCAGCCTGGGACTCTCGAGACCTTACAATCAGCCCCAGCATTTT; J gene: TRBJ1-5; clone size: -; D gene: -; V gene: TRBV12-3/TRBV12-4
CDR3 protein: CASSNVLAGVYNEQFF; CDR3 DNA: TGTGCCAGCAGTAACGTTCTAGCGGGAGTTTACAATGAGCAGTTCTTC; J gene: TRBJ2-1; clone size: -; D gene: TRBD2; V gene: TRBV12-3/TRBV12-4
CDR3 protein: CASSFRSNGYTF; CDR3 DNA: TGTGCCAGCAGTTTTAGGTCTAACGGCTACACCTTC; J gene: TRBJ1-2; clone size: -; D gene: -; V gene: TRBV12-3/TRBV12-4
CDR3 protein: CAISVGRVDEQFF; CDR3 DNA: TGTGCCATCAGTGTAGGAAGGGTCGATGAGCAGTTCTTC; J gene: TRBJ2-1; clone size: many; D gene: -; V gene: TRBV10-3
CDR3 protein: CASSPRDPTYEQYF; CDR3 DNA: TGCGCCAGCAGCCCCCGGGACCCAACCTACGAGCAGTACTTC; J gene: TRBJ2-7; clone size: -; D gene: -; V gene: TRBV5-1